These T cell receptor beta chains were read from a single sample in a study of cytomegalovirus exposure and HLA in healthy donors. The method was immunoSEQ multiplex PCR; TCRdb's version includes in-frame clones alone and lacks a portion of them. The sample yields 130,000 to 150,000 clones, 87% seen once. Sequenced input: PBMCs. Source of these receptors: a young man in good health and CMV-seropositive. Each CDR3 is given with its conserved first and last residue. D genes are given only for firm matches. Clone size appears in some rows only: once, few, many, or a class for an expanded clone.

CDR3: CASSEDTFIPKNIQYF; DNA: TGCGCCAGCAGCGAGGACACCTTCATACCCAAAAACATTCAGTACTTC; length: 16; size: NA; J: TRBJ2-4; V: TRBV5-1; D: NA
CDR3: CASSPDRSYEQYF; DNA: TGTGCCAGCAGCCCAGACAGATCCTACGAGCAGTACTTC; length: 13; size: NA; J: TRBJ2-7; V: TRBV4-2; D: NA
CDR3: CASGTYYEQYF; DNA: TGTGCCAGCGGGACATACTACGAGCAGTACTTC; length: 11; size: NA; J: TRBJ2-7; V: TRBV27; D: NA
CDR3: CASSAAWGDYEQFF; DNA: TGTGCCAGCAGTGCCGCTTGGGGGGACTATGAGCAGTTCTTC; length: 14; size: NA; J: TRBJ2-1; V: TRBV6-1; D: NA
CDR3: CASSIGLAAYEQYF; DNA: TGTGCCAGTAGTATAGGGCTAGCGGCCTACGAGCAGTACTTC; length: 14; size: NA; J: TRBJ2-7; V: TRBV19; D: TRBD2
CDR3: CAWRRTGADTEAFF; DNA: TGTGCCTGGAGAAGGACAGGGGCAGACACTGAAGCTTTCTTT; length: 14; size: NA; J: TRBJ1-1; V: TRBV30; D: TRBD1
CDR3: CASSWGQANTEAFF; DNA: TGTGCCAGCAGCTGGGGACAGGCGAACACTGAAGCTTTCTTT; length: 14; size: NA; J: TRBJ1-1; V: TRBV5-8; D: TRBD1
CDR3: CASGFSGGPEAFF; DNA: TGTGCTAGTGGTTTCTCGGGGGGACCTGAAGCTTTCTTT; length: 13; size: NA; J: TRBJ1-1; V: TRBV12-5; D: NA
CDR3: CASSLDSTRGYTF; DNA: TGTGCCAGCAGTTTGGACAGCACCCGGGGCTACACCTTC; length: 13; size: few; J: TRBJ1-2; V: TRBV6-5; D: NA
CDR3: CAWSVRGNEQFF; DNA: TGTGCCTGGAGTGTAAGGGGGAATGAGCAGTTCTTC; length: 12; size: NA; J: TRBJ2-1; V: TRBV30; D: NA
CDR3: CASSARGLYEQFF; DNA: TGTGCCAGTAGTGCAAGAGGGCTATATGAGCAGTTCTTC; length: 13; size: NA; J: TRBJ2-1; V: TRBV19; D: NA
CDR3: CAWSPLAYTEAFF; DNA: TGTGCCTGGAGTCCCTTGGCCTACACTGAAGCTTTCTTT; length: 13; size: NA; J: TRBJ1-1; V: TRBV30; D: NA
CDR3: CASSQGKSYGYTF; DNA: TGTGCCAGCAGCCAGGGGAAGTCCTATGGCTACACCTTC; length: 13; size: NA; J: TRBJ1-2; V: TRBV9; D: NA
CDR3: CASRARQGLNNSPLHF; DNA: TGTGCCAGCAGGGCCCGACAGGGGCTTAACAATTCACCCCTCCACTTT; length: 16; size: NA; J: TRBJ1-6; V: TRBV5-4; D: TRBD1
CDR3: CASSLVAGGLAKNIQYF; DNA: TGTGCCAGCAGCTTGGTTGCGGGAGGACTAGCCAAAAACATTCAGTACTTC; length: 17; size: NA; J: TRBJ2-4; V: TRBV5-6; D: TRBD2
CDR3: CASSLEAQLANYGYTF; DNA: TGTGCCAGCAGCCTGGAGGCACAGCTAGCTAACTATGGCTACACCTTC; length: 16; size: once; J: TRBJ1-2; V: TRBV4-2; D: NA
CDR3: CASTPDSLYGYTF; DNA: TGTGCCAGCACCCCTGACAGTCTCTATGGCTACACCTTC; length: 13; size: once; J: TRBJ1-2; V: TRBV28; D: NA
CDR3: CSVGGGEQPQHF; DNA: TGCAGCGTTGGGGGGGGTGAGCAGCCCCAGCATTTT; length: 12; size: NA; J: TRBJ1-5; V: TRBV29-1; D: NA
CDR3: CASFAGMNTEAFF; DNA: TGTGCCAGCTTCGCTGGCATGAACACTGAAGCTTTCTTT; length: 13; size: NA; J: TRBJ1-1; V: TRBV18; D: NA
CDR3: CASSVAPVGAADTQYF; DNA: TGTGCCAGCAGCGTAGCCCCGGTGGGGGCGGCAGATACGCAGTATTTT; length: 16; size: NA; J: TRBJ2-3; V: TRBV9; D: NA
CDR3: CASSLRGTQYF; DNA: TGTGCCAGCAGCTTGAGGGGGACCCAGTACTTC; length: 11; size: NA; J: TRBJ2-5; V: TRBV5-6; D: NA
CDR3: CASSEGLRSGEQFF; DNA: TGTGCCAGCTCCGAGGGACTACGTTCGGGTGAGCAGTTCTTC; length: 14; size: NA; J: TRBJ2-1; V: TRBV11-1; D: TRBD2
CDR3: CASSHGTTYYGYTF; DNA: TGTGCCAGCAGCCACGGGACAACCTACTATGGCTACACCTTC; length: 14; size: NA; J: TRBJ1-2; V: TRBV14; D: NA